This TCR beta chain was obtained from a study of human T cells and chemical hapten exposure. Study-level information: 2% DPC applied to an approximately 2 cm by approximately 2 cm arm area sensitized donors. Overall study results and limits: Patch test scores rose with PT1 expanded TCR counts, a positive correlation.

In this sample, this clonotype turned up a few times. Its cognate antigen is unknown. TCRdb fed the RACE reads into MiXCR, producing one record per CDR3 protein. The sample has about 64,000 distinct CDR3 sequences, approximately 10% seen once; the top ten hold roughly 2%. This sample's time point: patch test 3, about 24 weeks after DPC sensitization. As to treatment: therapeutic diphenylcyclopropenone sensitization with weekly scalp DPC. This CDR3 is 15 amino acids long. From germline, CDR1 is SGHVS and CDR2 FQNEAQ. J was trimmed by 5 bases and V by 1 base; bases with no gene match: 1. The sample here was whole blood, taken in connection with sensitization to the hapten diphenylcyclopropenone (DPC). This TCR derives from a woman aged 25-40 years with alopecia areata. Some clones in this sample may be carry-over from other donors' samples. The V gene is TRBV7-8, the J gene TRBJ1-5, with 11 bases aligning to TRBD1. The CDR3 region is CASSLGTGGHQPQHF. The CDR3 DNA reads TGTGCCAGCAGCTTAGGGACAGGGGGCCATCAGCCCCAGCATTTT.